The clone carrying this T cell receptor beta chain has just one count. The data were obtained in a study of blood T cell repertoires in COVID-19. Study in general: Sample material is recorded as cDNA or gDNA derived from T cells, B-cell-depleted T cells, or PBMCs.

Trimming pared 4 bases from V and 5 bases from J, leaving 9 bases between. Germline V lookup: CDR1 SQVTM, CDR2 ANQGSEA. The CDR3 runs to 11 residues. Under the authors' procedure: Amplifying reference gene primers gave estimates of nucleated cell counts. Using immunoSEQ multiplex PCR, the repertoire was profiled, and TCRdb retains in-frame clones only, with some absent. The D gene and trimming were derived from the DNA, and the V and J assignments and clone size from that table. The repertoire holds under 70,000 clones, roughly 89% seen once, with around an eighth in the top ten. The sequence was obtained from a man in his sixties with active COVID-19. V is TRBV29-1 and J is TRBJ2-7; D remains unclear. Sample: peripheral blood. The CDR3 sequence is CSVVGVNEQYF. The CDR3 bases are TGCAGCGTTGTGGGCGTCAACGAGCAGTACTTC.